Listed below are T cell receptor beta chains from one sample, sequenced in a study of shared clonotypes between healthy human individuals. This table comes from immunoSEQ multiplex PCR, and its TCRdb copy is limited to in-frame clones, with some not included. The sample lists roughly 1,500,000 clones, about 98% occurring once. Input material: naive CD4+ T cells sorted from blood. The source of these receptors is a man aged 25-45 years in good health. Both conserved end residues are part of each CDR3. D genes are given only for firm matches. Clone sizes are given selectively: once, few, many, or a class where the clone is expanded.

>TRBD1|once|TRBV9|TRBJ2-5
TGTGCCAGCAGCGTCGAGACAGGGAAAGAGACCCAGTACTTC
CASSVETGKETQYF
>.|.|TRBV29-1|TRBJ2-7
TGCAGCGTTGATCGGGGGAAACGGGGCGAGCAGTACTTC
CSVDRGKRGEQYF
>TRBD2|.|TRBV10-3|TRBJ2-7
TGTGCCATCAGTGATGGTCGGGGGGTCTCCTACGAGCAGTACTTC
CAISDGRGVSYEQYF
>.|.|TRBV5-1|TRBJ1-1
TGCGCCAGCAGCTTGGCTTCGAGGAGCACTGAAGCTTTCTTT
CASSLASRSTEAFF
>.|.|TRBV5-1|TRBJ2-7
TGCGCCAGTGGGTTGGGGAAGGGGCTCGAGCAGTACTTC
CASGLGKGLEQYF
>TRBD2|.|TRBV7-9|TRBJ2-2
TGTGCCAGCAGCTTAGGAGCGGGAGCGGGGGAGCTGTTTTTT
CASSLGAGAGELFF
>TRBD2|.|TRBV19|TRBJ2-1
TGTGCCAGTAGTACCCTTGGGACTAGCGGGGGAAGGCATGAGCAGTTCTTC
CASSTLGTSGGRHEQFF
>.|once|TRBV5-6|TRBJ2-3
TGTGCCACCCAAAGGGGGACCCCCACAGATACGCAGTATTTT
CATQRGTPTDTQYF
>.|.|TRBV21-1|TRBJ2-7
TGTGCCAGCAGAGTAGGCTCCTACGAGCAGTACTTC
CASRVGSYEQYF
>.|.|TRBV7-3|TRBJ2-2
TGTGCCAGCAGCCAGACTAGCACCGGGGAGCTGTTTTTT
CASSQTSTGELFF
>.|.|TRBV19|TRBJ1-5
TGTGCCAGTAGTATCGGGCCAGGGTCCAGCAATCAGCCCCAGCATTTT
CASSIGPGSSNQPQHF
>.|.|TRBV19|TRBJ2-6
TGTGCCAGTAGGACAGGTGGGGGAGTCCTGACTTTC
CASRTGGGVLTF
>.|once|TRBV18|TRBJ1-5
TGTGCCAGCTCACCAAGGCAGAAAAATCAGCCCCAGCATTTT
CASSPRQKNQPQHF
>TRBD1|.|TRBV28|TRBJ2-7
TGTGCCAGCAGTTTATGGGGCTCCGGGACAGGGTCATACGAGCAGTACTTC
CASSLWGSGTGSYEQYF
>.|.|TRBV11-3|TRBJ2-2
TGTGCCAGCAGCTGGGGGTCCGGGGAGCTGTTTTTT
CASSWGSGELFF
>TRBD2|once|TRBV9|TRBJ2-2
TGTGCCAGCAGCCGGGGCGGGAGAGTCGGCGGGGAGCTGTTTTTT
CASSRGGRVGGELFF
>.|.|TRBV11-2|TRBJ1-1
TGTGCCAGCAGCTTAGAGCAAGGTACTGAAGCTTTCTTT
CASSLEQGTEAFF
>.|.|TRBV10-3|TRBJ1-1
TGTGCCATCAGTGAGAGTCGGCAGAACACTGAAGCTTTCTTT
CAISESRQNTEAFF
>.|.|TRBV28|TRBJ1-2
TGTGCCAGCAGAGTTGGGGGAACGGGTGGCTACACCTTC
CASRVGGTGGYTF
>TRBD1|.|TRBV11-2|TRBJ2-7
TGTGCCAGCAGCTTAGATCGGGACAGGGGCTTCTACGAGCAGTACTTC
CASSLDRDRGFYEQYF
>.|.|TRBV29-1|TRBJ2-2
TGCAGCGCCACTGGATCAGGGGTCGGCGGGGAGCTGTTTTTT
CSATGSGVGGELFF
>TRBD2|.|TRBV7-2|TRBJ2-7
TGTGCCAGCAGCCCGGGACTAGCGGGTACCTACGAGCAGTACTTC
CASSPGLAGTYEQYF
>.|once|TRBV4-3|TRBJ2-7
TGCGCCAGCAGCCAAGCTGTTTCCTCCTACGAGCAGTACTTC
CASSQAVSSYEQYF
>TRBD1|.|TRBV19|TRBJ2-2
TGTGCCAGTAGTACGGGACAGGGGATCGCCGGGGAGCTGTTTTTT
CASSTGQGIAGELFF
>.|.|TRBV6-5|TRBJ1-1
TGTGCCAGCAGCATAGACAGAAGGAACACTGAAGCTTTCTTT
CASSIDRRNTEAFF
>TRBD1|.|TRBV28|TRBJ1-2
TGTGCCAGCAGTTTAGACAGGGACCATGGCTACACCTTC
CASSLDRDHGYTF
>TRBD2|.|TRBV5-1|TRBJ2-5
TGCGCCAGCACCTCTAGCGGGAGGGGGGAAGAGACCCAGTACTTC
CASTSSGRGEETQYF
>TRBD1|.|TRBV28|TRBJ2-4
TGTGCCAGCAGTTCTCCAGGGAGCACAGGGGGCTTAAACTTC
CASSSPGSTGGLNF
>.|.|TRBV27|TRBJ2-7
TGTGCCAGCAGTTTGCGGCAGGTCGGCTACGAGCAGTACTTC
CASSLRQVGYEQYF
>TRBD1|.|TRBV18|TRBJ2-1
TGTGCCAGCTCACCAATTGGTTTCCGGGACAGCCGGAGTGAGCAGTTCTTC
CASSPIGFRDSRSEQFF
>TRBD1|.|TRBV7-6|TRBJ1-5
TGTGCCAGCAGCTCCACCCCCAGGGGGCCGAGCAATCAGCCCCAGCATTTT
CASSSTPRGPSNQPQHF
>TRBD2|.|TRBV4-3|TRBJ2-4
TGCGCCAGCAGCCAATGGCAGATCAGCGGACGGGGGGACATTCAGTACTTC
CASSQWQISGRGDIQYF
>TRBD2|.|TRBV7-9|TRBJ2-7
TGTGCCAGCAGCCCAGGGACTAGCGGCCGATACGAGCAGTACTTC
CASSPGTSGRYEQYF
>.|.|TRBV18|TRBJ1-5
TGTGCCAGCTCACCACCCGGGCCCCCCAATCAGCCCCAGCATTTT
CASSPPGPPNQPQHF
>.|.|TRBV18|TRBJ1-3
TGTGCCGCCCGGACAGACTCTGGAAACACCATATATTTT
CAARTDSGNTIYF
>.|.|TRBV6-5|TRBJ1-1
TGTGCCAGCAGCAACCAATACAGAGCAAACACTGAAGCTTTCTTT
CASSNQYRANTEAFF
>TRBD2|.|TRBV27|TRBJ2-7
TGTGCCAGCCGGACTAGCGGGAGACCCTACGAGCAGTACTTC
CASRTSGRPYEQYF
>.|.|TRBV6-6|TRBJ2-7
TGTGCCAGCAGACCAGGGACCCACGAGCAGTACTTC
CASRPGTHEQYF
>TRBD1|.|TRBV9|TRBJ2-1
TGTGCCAGCAGCGTAAGGACAGGGGGCTACAATGAGCAGTTCTTC
CASSVRTGGYNEQFF
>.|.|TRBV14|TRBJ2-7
TGTGCCAGCAGCCAAGATCTGCCGCTCGGAAGCTCCTACGAGCAGTACTTC
CASSQDLPLGSSYEQYF
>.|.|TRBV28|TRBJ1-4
TGTGCCAGCAGTACCTTATCCCATACGTCGGGAAACCTCGGTAATGAGGGACTGTTTTTT
CASSTLSHTSGNLGNEGLFF
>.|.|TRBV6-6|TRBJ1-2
TGTGCCAGCCTCTCGTGGGGGGCGTGGGGCTACACCTTC
CASLSWGAWGYTF
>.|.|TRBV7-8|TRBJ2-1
TGTGCCAGCAGCTTAGGCCTTAGGACAGACTACAATGAGCAGTTCTTC
CASSLGLRTDYNEQFF
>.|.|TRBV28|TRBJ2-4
TGTGCCAGCAGTGATACTCAGGGGAGTATGGACATTCAGTACTTC
CASSDTQGSMDIQYF
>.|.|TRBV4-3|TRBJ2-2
TGCGCCAGCAGCCAAGCACTACTAACCCGCGGGGCCCTGAACACCGGGGAGCTGTTTTTT
CASSQALLTRGALNTGELFF
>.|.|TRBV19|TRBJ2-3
TGTGCCAGTAGTAGATTAGGGGGAGAGACAGATACGCAGTATTTT
CASSRLGGETDTQYF
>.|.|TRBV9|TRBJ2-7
TGTGCCAGCAGCAAAACACAGGGCTTCGAGCAGTACTTC
CASSKTQGFEQYF
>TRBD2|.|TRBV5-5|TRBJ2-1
TGTGCCAGCAGCTTGGATGTAAGCGGGGCCTACAATGAGCAGTTCTTC
CASSLDVSGAYNEQFF
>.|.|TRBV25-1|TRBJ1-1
TGTGCCAGCAGTGAACGAATGAACACTGAAGCTTTCTTT
CASSERMNTEAFF
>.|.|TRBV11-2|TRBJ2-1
TGTGCCAGCAGCTCGGTGTCAGGGAGAAGAGAGCAGTTCTTC
CASSSVSGRREQFF
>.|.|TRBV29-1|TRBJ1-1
TGCAGCGCGGGACTCCAGAACACTGAAGCTTTCTTT
CSAGLQNTEAFF
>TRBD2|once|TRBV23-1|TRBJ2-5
TGCGCCAGCAGTGTCTGGGCGGGAGGGGAGTTAGAGACCCAGTACTTC
CASSVWAGGELETQYF
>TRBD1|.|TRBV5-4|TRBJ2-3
TGTGCCAGCAGCTTGGCCGGGACAGGGGTGACAGATACGCAGTATTTT
CASSLAGTGVTDTQYF
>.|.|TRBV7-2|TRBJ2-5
TGTGCCAGCAGCTTAGGTTACGGGACCCAGTACTTC
CASSLGYGTQYF
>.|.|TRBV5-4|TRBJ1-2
TGTGCCAGCAGCAGAGGAACAGCCCGTACCTATGGCTACACCTTC
CASSRGTARTYGYTF
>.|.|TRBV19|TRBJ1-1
TGTGCCAGTAGCCGGACAGTCATGAACACTGAAGCTTTCTTT
CASSRTVMNTEAFF
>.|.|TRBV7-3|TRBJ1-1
TGTGCCAGCAGCTTCGACGGACACACTGAAGCTTTCTTT
CASSFDGHTEAFF
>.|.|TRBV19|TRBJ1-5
TGTGCCAGTAGTGCCCCGAGGGGTAATCAGCCCCAGCATTTT
CASSAPRGNQPQHF
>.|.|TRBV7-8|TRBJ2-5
TGTGCCAGCAGCTTAGTAGCAGAACAAGAGACCCAGTACTTC
CASSLVAEQETQYF